This passage covers 14 T cell receptor beta chains from one sample sequenced in a study of blood T cells in healthy people across ages (dated by TCRdb to 2014 to 2015). The library was generated by 5' RACE. These reads were obtained on an Illumina HiSeq 2500. A second PCR of about 6 to 12 cycles was run with a J-beta primer mix and a sample-barcoded 5' primer. The public reads were reanalyzed by TCRdb: fastp trimming at Q25, MiXCR alignment, in-frame beta chains only. Rows are unified per CDR3 protein, each entry keeping the most common DNA and genes. The sample contains just under 550,000 distinct CDR3 sequences, around 24% of them found a single time. Clones ranked in the top ten supply just under 9% of the sample. A further study also used this sample, focusing on T cells of mothers and their children.

Sample: blood. All receptors derive from a boy aged 5-17 years in good health.

This chain connects TRBV20-1 to TRBJ2-6; TRBD1 aligns across 8 bases. The CDR3 runs 17 residues. Germline-derived CDR1 and CDR2 are DFQATT and SNEGSKA (reference sequence). V lost 4 bases and J lost 0; bases outside the gene matches: 8. DNA of the CDR3: TGCAGTGCTACCGATTCTGACAGGGGCTCTGGGGCCAACGTCCTGACTTTC. Translation gives CSATDSDRGSGANVLTF.

This clonotype showed up just a few times. The gene calls are TRBV20-1 and TRBJ2-7, with 12 bases aligning to TRBD2. The germline V gene has CDR1 DFQATT and CDR2 SNEGSKA (reference sequence). With 1 base clipped from V and 7 bases from J, the junction kept 14 bases outside the gene matches. CDR3 length equals 17 residues. CDR3: CSARGASGRAKEGEQYF. CDR3 sequence (DNA): TGCAGTGCTAGAGGAGCTAGCGGGAGGGCCAAGGAGGGGGAGCAGTACTTC.

This clonotype was seen more than once but under ten times. One junction end does not reproduce the germline sequence, and a read error may be involved. The chain recombines TRBV3-1 with TRBJ1-2, with D uncertain. This CDR3 comprises 16 residues. CDR1 LGHDT and CDR2 YNNKEL come from the germline V gene (reference sequence). CDR3 region: CVSSQRVVGRNYGYTF. The CDR3 bases are TGTGTCAGCAGCCAAAGGGTAGTTGGCAGGAACTATGGCTACACCTTC.

There are a few counts of this clonotype. The V gene is TRBV6-2 or TRBV6-3, the J gene TRBJ2-1; D possibly corresponds to TRBD1 (6 bases). V was trimmed by 8 bases and J by 4 bases, leaving 15 bases between them. The CDR3 spans 14 residues. Looked up from germline, CDR1 is MNHEY and CDR2 is SVGEGT. The CDR3, as DNA: TGTGCCAGCGAAAGGGGCAGGGGATACAATGAGCAGTTCTTC. This translates into CASERGRGYNEQFF.

This clonotype was detected only a few times. The J gene is TRBJ2-1, the V gene TRBV20-1, with 15 bases aligning to TRBD2. Losses at the gene ends were 5 bases for V and 0 bases for J; bases not matched to a gene: 5. Germline CDR1 DFQATT, CDR2 SNEGSKA (reference sequence). This CDR3 has 17 amino acids. CDR3 residues: CSAGGLAGGSSYNEQFF. Written as DNA, the CDR3 is TGCAGTGCTGGGGGACTAGCGGGAGGAAGCTCCTACAATGAGCAGTTCTTC.

The CDR3 DNA reads TGTGCCAGCAGGGAGCTCAAATCTAGGTCCACCGGGGAGCTGTTTTTT. Residues: CASRELKSRSTGELFF. This chain connects TRBV6-1 to TRBJ2-2; no definite D call. Germline V gene sequence: CDR1 MNHNS, CDR2 SASEGT. The CDR3 runs to 16 residues. Trimming took off 6 bases at V and 4 bases at J, with 18 bases between the two ends.

This clonotype was detected only a few times. The J gene is TRBJ2-1, the V gene TRBV28; D possibly corresponds to TRBD2 (5 bases). Per the germline V gene, CDR1 is MDHEN and CDR2 is SYDVKM. Trimming left V 1 base short and J 7 bases short, with 8 bases between. CDR3 length: 13 residues. CDR3 protein: CASSLSEVNEQFF. The CDR3, as DNA: TGTGCCAGCAGTTTATCGGAGGTGAATGAGCAGTTCTTC. The full variable domain, rest sourced from reference TRBV28 and TRBJ2-1, is DVKVTQSSRYLVKRTGEKVFLECVQDMDHENMFWYRQDPGLGLRLIYFSYDVKMKEKGDIPEGYSVSREKKERFSLILESASTNQTSMYLCASSLSEVNEQFFGPGTRLTVL.

This clonotype was observed many times. The chain employs TRBV18 and TRBJ2-7, with TRBD1 matching over 10 bases. This CDR3 comprises 14 residues. CDR1 KGHSH and CDR2 LQKENI come from the germline V gene. V lost 8 bases and J lost 3; bases outside the gene matches: 7. The CDR3 is CASSPRDRGYEQYF. The CDR3 DNA reads as TGTGCCAGCAGTCCCCGGGACAGGGGCTACGAGCAGTACTTC.

On this clonotype: The junction differs from germline at one of its ends, possibly a read error. The genes are TRBV20-1 and TRBJ2-1; 7 bases are a match to TRBD1. In germline, CDR1 is DFQATT, CDR2 SNEGSKA (reference sequence). This CDR3 comprises 13 residues. The CDR3 here is CSAPGTAYNGQFF. DNA of the CDR3: TGCAGTGCTCCCGGGACAGCATACAATGGGCAGTTCTTC.

In its sample, this clonotype was seen a few times. The chain has TRBV7-2 and TRBJ1-4, with 10 bases that match TRBD1. In germline, CDR1 is SGHTA, CDR2 FQGNSA. The CDR3 is made up of 16 amino acids. V gave up 5 bases and J gave up 6 bases; unmatched junction bases: 9. The DNA of the CDR3 is TGTGCCAGCAGCCGTTTGACAGGGGGCAGTTATGAAAAACTGTTTTTT. It codes for CASSRLTGGSYEKLFF.

The chain links TRBV29-1 to TRBJ2-5; 8 positions match TRBD1. V lost 3 bases and J lost 0; bases outside the gene matches: 12. This CDR3 spans 17 amino acids. CDR1 is SQVTM and CDR2 is ANQGSEA in the germline V gene. For the CDR3, the DNA is TGCAGCGTTGAGGATGTGGGACAGGCGCCGTACCAAGAGACCCAGTACTTC. Translation gives CSVEDVGQAPYQETQYF. Drawing the rest from reference TRBV29-1 and TRBJ2-5, the complete variable domain is SAVISQKPSRDICQRGTSLTIQCQVDSQVTMMFWYRQQPGQSLTLIATANQGSEATYESGFVIDKFPISRPNLTFSTLTVSNMSPEDSSIYLCSVEDVGQAPYQETQYFGPGTRLLVL.

The J gene is TRBJ1-1, the V gene TRBV6-5; 8 bases fit TRBD1. The CDR3 spans 19 residues. J gave up 3 bases and V 2 bases, and 17 bases lay outside the gene matches. CDR1 MNHEY and CDR2 SVGAGI come from the germline V gene. The CDR3 DNA is TGTGCCAGCAGTTACGGCCTAGGACAGGGAGTCATAAGGGACACTGAAGCTTTCTTT. This gives the protein CASSYGLGQGVIRDTEAFF.

This clonotype was detected a few times. The J gene is TRBJ2-5, the V gene TRBV24-1; either TRBD1 or TRBD2 may supply D (5 bases each). The V end was cut by 3 bases, the J end by 7 bases, with 8 bases between. CDR1 is KGHDR and CDR2 is SFDVKD in the germline V gene. The CDR3 contains 12 residues. The CDR3 coding sequence is TGTGCCACCAGTGATGAGGGGAGGACCCAGTACTTC. Translation: CATSDEGRTQYF.

This rearrangement joins TRBV6-5 to TRBJ1-2; 7 bases fit TRBD1. The ends lost 7 bases at V and 2 bases at J; junction bases unmatched: 10. CDR1 and CDR2 (germline): MNHEY, SVGAGI. The CDR3 is made up of 15 amino acids. For the CDR3, the DNA is TGTGCCAGCACCGATCGACAGGGTCACAACTATGGCTACACCTTC. Amino acids: CASTDRQGHNYGYTF.